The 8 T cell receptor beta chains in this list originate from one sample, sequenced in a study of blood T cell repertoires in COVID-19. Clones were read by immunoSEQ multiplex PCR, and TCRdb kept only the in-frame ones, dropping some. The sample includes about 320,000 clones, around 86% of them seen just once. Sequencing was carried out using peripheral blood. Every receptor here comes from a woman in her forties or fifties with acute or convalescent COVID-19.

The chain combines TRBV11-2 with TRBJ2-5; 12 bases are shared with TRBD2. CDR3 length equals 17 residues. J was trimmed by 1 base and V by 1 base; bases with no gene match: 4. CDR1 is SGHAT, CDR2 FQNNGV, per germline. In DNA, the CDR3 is TGTGCCAGCAGCTTAGGACGGACTAGCGGGGCCCAAGAGACCCAGTACTTC. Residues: CASSLGRTSGAQETQYF. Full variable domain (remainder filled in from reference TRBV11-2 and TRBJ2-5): EAGVAQSPRYKIIEKRQSVAFWCNPISGHATLYWYQQILGQGPKLLIQFQNNGVVDDSQLPKDRFSAERLKGVDSTLKIQPAKLEDSAVYLCASSLGRTSGAQETQYFGPGTRLLVL.

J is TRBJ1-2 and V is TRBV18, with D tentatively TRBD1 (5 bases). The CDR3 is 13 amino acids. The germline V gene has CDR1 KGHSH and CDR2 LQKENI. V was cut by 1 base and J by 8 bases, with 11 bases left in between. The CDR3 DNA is TGTGCCAGCTCACCACAGGGGCAGTGGGGCTACACCTTC. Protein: CASSPQGQWGYTF.

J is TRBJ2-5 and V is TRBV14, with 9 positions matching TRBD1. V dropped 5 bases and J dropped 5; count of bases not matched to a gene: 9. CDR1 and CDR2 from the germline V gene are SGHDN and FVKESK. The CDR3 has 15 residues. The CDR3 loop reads CASSYPGQGGETQYF. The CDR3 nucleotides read TGTGCCAGCAGCTACCCGGGACAGGGAGGGGAGACCCAGTACTTC.

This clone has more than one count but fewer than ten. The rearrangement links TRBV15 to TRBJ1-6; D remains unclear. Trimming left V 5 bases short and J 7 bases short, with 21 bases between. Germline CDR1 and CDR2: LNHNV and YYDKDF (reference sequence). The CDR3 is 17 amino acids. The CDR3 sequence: CATSRFGLNLVNSPLHF. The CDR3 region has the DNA TGTGCCACCAGCCGGTTCGGTTTAAATTTGGTGAATTCACCCCTCCACTTT.

CDR3 DNA: TGTGCCAGCAGGCCGCTCAGTAACGAGCAGTACTTC. This gives the protein CASRPLSNEQYF. The chain couples TRBV2 to TRBJ2-7; D is undetermined. V lost 6 bases and J lost 5, with 11 bases in between. The CDR3 is made up of 12 amino acids. Germline values: CDR1 SNHLY, CDR2 FYNNEI.

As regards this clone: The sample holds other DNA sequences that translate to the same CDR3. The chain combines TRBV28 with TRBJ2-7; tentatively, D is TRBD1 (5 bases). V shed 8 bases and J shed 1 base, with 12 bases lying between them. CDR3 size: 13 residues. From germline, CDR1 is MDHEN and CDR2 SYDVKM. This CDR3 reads CASGIGQSYEQYF. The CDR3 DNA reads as TGTGCCAGCGGGATCGGACAATCCTACGAGCAGTACTTC.

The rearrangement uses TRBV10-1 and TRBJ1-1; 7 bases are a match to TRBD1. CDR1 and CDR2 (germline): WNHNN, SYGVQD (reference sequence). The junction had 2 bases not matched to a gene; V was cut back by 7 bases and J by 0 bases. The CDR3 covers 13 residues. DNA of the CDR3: TGCGCCAGCAATACAGGGGTGAACACTGAAGCTTTCTTT. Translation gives CASNTGVNTEAFF.

Here the CDR3 DNA reads TGTGCCAGCACGCTCCCACAGGCCTACGAGCAGTACTTC. Its translation is CASTLPQAYEQYF. The chain employs TRBV28 and TRBJ2-7, with D maybe TRBD1 (5 bases). Germline CDR1 is MDHEN and CDR2 is SYDVKM. Trimming took off 7 bases at V and 2 bases at J, with 12 bases between the two ends. This CDR3 is built from 13 residues.